This T cell receptor (beta chain) derives from a study of radiotherapy plus CTLA-4 blockade in lung cancer. Study-wide findings and caveats: Interferon-beta, together with early blood T cell clone dynamics, reportedly best predicted response.

For this clone: The antigen is undetermined.

The CDR3 is 15 amino acids. Trimming cost V 2 bases and J 7 bases; bases outside gene matches: 9. Per germline, CDR1 SGHRS and CDR2 YFSETQ. Assay used: immunoSEQ multiplex PCR; TCRdb lists only in-frame clones, some missing. The data contain around 30,000 clones, roughly 71% of them singletons. Material: peripheral blood, obtained from a patient treated with radiotherapy plus ipilimumab. The receptor was isolated from a human donor with non-small cell lung cancer who had stable disease on radiotherapy plus ipilimumab. The chain employs TRBV5-1 and TRBJ2-7, with 10 bases aligning to TRBD1. The CDR3 region has the DNA TGCGCCAGCAGCTTTACCGGGACAGGGGTGATTGAGCAGTACTTC. This sequence encodes CASSFTGTGVIEQYF. The full variable domain, rest sourced from reference TRBV5-1 and TRBJ2-7, is KAGVTQTPRYLIKTRGQQVTLSCSPISGHRSVSWYQQTPGQGLQFLFEYFSETQRNKGNFPGRFSGRQFSNSRSEMNVSTLELGDSALYLCASSFTGTGVIEQYFGPGTRLTVT.